This T cell receptor (beta chain) originates from a study of cytomegalovirus exposure and HLA in healthy donors. Overall study: Early released data had tens of millions of unique TCRs, all coming from HLA-typed donors.

In the PCR, 60 Vbeta and 13 Jbeta primers were used. Per the authors' pipeline: Later, an analysis found 80 million or so unique TCR beta chains, and roughly 9.9 million of these were shared. Generated by immunoSEQ multiplex PCR, the TCRdb table keeps only in-frame clones and is missing some. D and trimming were read from the DNA, whereas the V and J calls and clone size are those reported in that table. The sample holds 80,000 to 95,000 clones, 60% to 65% seen once. Germline trimming cut 1 base from V and 5 bases from J; bases unmatched to any gene: 3. Germline V CDR1 and CDR2: SGHVS, FNYEAQ. The CDR3 is 15 residues long. Regarding the study as a whole: The productive fraction for most TCR beta V segments was about 87% or about 30% in an earlier analysis. Across all donors, roughly uniform sequencing depth was an assumption of the presence/absence analyses.

Concerning this clone itself: Its antigen is unknown.

The chain has TRBV7-6 and TRBJ1-4; 8 nucleotides match TRBD1. The sequence derives from a human donor in good health. The material sequenced was PBMCs. This CDR3 reads CASSLVRTGNEKLFF. Here the CDR3 DNA reads TGTGCCAGCAGCTTAGTACGGACAGGGAATGAAAAACTGTTTTTT.